The 28 T cell receptor beta chains presented below share a single source sample, sequenced in a study of beta chain features in type 1 diabetes. The whole isolated RNA underwent reverse transcription, so sequencing captured expressed TCRB transcripts. The protocol was immunoSEQ multiplex PCR, while the TCRdb copy is restricted to in-frame clones and leaves out a portion. The sample consists of over 500,000 clones, around 15% of them appearing once. What was sequenced was naive CD4+ T cells from blood. The receptors were sampled from a young man in good health.

This clone has a handful of counts. J is TRBJ2-5 and V is TRBV28; D is uncertain. From germline, CDR1 is MDHEN and CDR2 SYDVKM. The CDR3 consists of 13 residues. V shed 1 base and J shed 1 base, with 4 bases lying between them. The CDR3 sequence is CASSLFRQETQYF. The DNA of the CDR3 is TGTGCCAGCAGTTTATTCCGCCAAGAGACCCAGTACTTC.

The chain joins TRBV5-1 to TRBJ1-2, with 8 positions matching TRBD1. The CDR3 length is 17 residues. Germline V CDR1 and CDR2: SGHRS, YFSETQ. V was clipped by 0 bases and J by 6 bases; unmatched bases: 13. The CDR3 bases are TGCGCCAGCAGCTTGGTGGTTTCGCAGGGGGCGATTCATGGCTACACCTTC. Translated, it gives CASSLVVSQGAIHGYTF.

This clone has more than one count but fewer than ten. This rearrangement joins TRBV10-3 to TRBJ2-3; the D is unclear. Germline CDR1 reads ENHRY; CDR2 reads SYGVKD. V was clipped by 0 bases and J by 0 bases, with 4 bases between them. This CDR3 has 14 residues. CDR3: CAISESRSTDTQYF. The DNA of the CDR3 is TGTGCCATCAGTGAGTCACGGAGCACAGATACGCAGTATTTT.

V and J are TRBV4-3 and TRBJ1-5; no clear D. CDR1 and CDR2 (germline): LGHNA, YSLEER. This CDR3 is 15 amino acids long. Trimming stripped 0 bases from V and 7 bases from J, with 13 bases between. The CDR3 DNA reads TGCGCCAGCAGCCAAGACAGTATGCGGTCCCAGCCCCAGCATTTT. As protein: CASSQDSMRSQPQHF.

The V gene is TRBV7-9, the J gene TRBJ2-2, with 7 bases lining up with TRBD2. The CDR3 contains 16 residues. Germline V gene sequence: CDR1 SEHNR, CDR2 FQNEAQ (reference sequence). V gave up 3 bases and J gave up 6 bases; unmatched junction bases: 10. CDR3 nucleotide sequence: TGTGCCAGCAGCTTCCCACCCGGGGGGAAGGCCGGGGAGCTGTTTTTT. This encodes CASSFPPGGKAGELFF.

The genes are TRBV28 and TRBJ2-7; 10 positions agree with TRBD1. The CDR3 extends over 14 amino acids. The J segment lost 2 bases and the V segment lost 4 bases, leaving 2 bases of the junction unmatched. Germline-derived CDR1 and CDR2 are MDHEN and SYDVKM. The CDR3 DNA follows: TGTGCCAGCAGTTCGACAGGGGGCCCCTACGAGCAGTACTTC. It translates to CASSSTGGPYEQYF.

The J gene is TRBJ2-3, the V gene TRBV29-1; D is unresolved. Germline lookup yields CDR1 SQVTM and CDR2 ANQGSEA. CDR3 length: 13 amino acids. V gave up 1 base and J gave up 3 bases, with 8 bases separating them. CDR3 coding DNA: TGCAGCGTTGAAGCGGCAGTGACAGATACGCAGTATTTT. Translated: CSVEAAVTDTQYF.

The V call is TRBV28, the J call TRBJ2-3; a weak D match, TRBD2 (5 bases). Germline values: CDR1 MDHEN, CDR2 SYDVKM. V lost 8 bases and J 8 bases, leaving 11 bases between the germline ends. The CDR3 sequence is 11 residues long. Here the CDR3 DNA reads TGTGCCAGCCTTTTCCGGGGTACGCAGTATTTT. Amino acid sequence: CASLFRGTQYF. Using reference TRBV28 and TRBJ2-3 for the parts outside the CDR3, the full variable domain is DVKVTQSSRYLVKRTGEKVFLECVQDMDHENMFWYRQDPGLGLRLIYFSYDVKMKEKGDIPEGYSVSREKKERFSLILESASTNQTSMYLCASLFRGTQYFGPGTRLTVL.

The V gene is TRBV4-3, the J gene TRBJ1-1, with D maybe TRBD1 (5 bases). Germline CDR1 LGHNA, CDR2 YSLEER. V was trimmed by 4 bases and J by 11 bases, leaving 20 bases between them. The CDR3 is made up of 14 amino acids. In DNA, the CDR3 is TGCGCCAGCAGCCGCGCCGGACACCCCACGGGGGCTTTCTTT. Translating it yields CASSRAGHPTGAFF.

The sample holds a few counts of this clone. This chain links TRBV6-5 with TRBJ1-5; TRBD1 matches at 7 bases. Per the germline V gene, CDR1 is MNHEY and CDR2 is SVGAGI. After removal of 2 bases from V and 3 bases from J, the junction contained 7 bases not matched to a gene. There are 16 residues in the CDR3. CDR3 sequence (DNA): TGTGCCAGCAGTTACCGGCAGGGGGTGAACAATCAGCCCCAGCATTTT. This translates into CASSYRQGVNNQPQHF.

V usage is TRBV6-6 and J usage is TRBJ1-2; D is undetermined. There are 13 residues in the CDR3. Deletions cut 0 bases from V and 4 bases from J, with 6 bases between. Looked up from germline, CDR1 is MNHNY and CDR2 is SVGAGI (reference sequence). The chain's CDR3 is CASSYSVVYGYTF. The CDR3 DNA reads as TGTGCCAGCAGTTACTCCGTGGTCTATGGCTACACCTTC.

To note about this clone: This same CDR3 is encoded by further DNA sequences in the sample. V gene TRBV2 combines with J gene TRBJ2-5; D ambiguous. Trimming took 6 bases from V and 2 from J, leaving 10 bases between them. The germline CDR1 and CDR2 sequences are SNHLY and FYNNEI. The CDR3 totals 13 residues. CDR3 DNA sequence: TGTGCCAGCAGAAGGTCAGAACAAGAGACCCAGTACTTC. It specifies CASRRSEQETQYF.

J is TRBJ1-5 and V is TRBV19; 11 positions agree with TRBD1. The CDR3 is 17 residues long. Germline lookup yields CDR1 LNHDA and CDR2 SQIVND (reference sequence). With V trimmed by 3 bases and J by 7 bases, 11 bases remained unmatched. The CDR3 loop is CASSIPRAGTGGQPQHF. The CDR3 nucleotides are TGTGCCAGTAGTATTCCCAGGGCCGGGACAGGGGGACAGCCCCAGCATTTT.

V is TRBV5-1 and J is TRBJ2-1; TRBD1 matches at 8 bases. The ends lost 2 bases at V and 7 bases at J; junction bases unmatched: 5. Germline V gene sequence: CDR1 SGHRS, CDR2 YFSETQ. The CDR3 sequence is 14 residues long. CDR3 in DNA: TGCGCCAGCAGCTTAGGGACAGGTCGGAATGAGCAGTTCTTC. It encodes CASSLGTGRNEQFF.

In this sample, this clone turned up a few times. V is TRBV6-5 and J is TRBJ1-5, with D tentatively TRBD1 (5 bases). The CDR3 is made up of 14 amino acids. Germline assignment: CDR1 MNHEY and CDR2 SVGAGI. Trimming shortened V by 5 bases and J by 3 bases, and 11 bases separated the two germline ends. The CDR3: CASSLRQYNQPQHF. As DNA, the CDR3 is TGTGCCAGCAGTCTTCGACAGTACAATCAGCCCCAGCATTTT.

This clone was seen more than once but under ten times. The V and J genes are TRBV5-1 and TRBJ2-3, with TRBD1 matching over 10 bases. There are 14 residues in the CDR3. V shed 3 bases, J shed 5 bases, and the junction held 3 bases outside the gene matches. Germline V gene data show CDR1 as SGHRS and CDR2 as YFSETQ. CDR3 loop: CASSWGQGRDTQYF. The CDR3 bases are TGCGCCAGCAGCTGGGGACAGGGGAGAGATACGCAGTATTTT.

This clone was counted only a few times. V is TRBV9 and J is TRBJ1-5, with D perhaps TRBD1 (5 bases). Germline V gene lookup returns CDR1 SGDLS and CDR2 YYNGEE. This CDR3 spans 14 amino acids. The V and J ends lost 0 bases and 5 bases respectively, with 9 bases between them. The CDR3 is CASSVGQKYQPQHF. The CDR3 DNA follows: TGTGCCAGCAGCGTAGGACAGAAATATCAGCCCCAGCATTTT.

This clone has more than one count but fewer than ten. The chain is built from TRBV7-3 and TRBJ2-5; 14 nucleotides line up with TRBD2. The length of the CDR3 is 15 residues. V shed 5 bases, J shed 4 bases, and the junction held 3 bases outside the gene matches. The germline V gene encodes CDR1 SGHTA and CDR2 FQGTGA. The CDR3 nucleotides read TGTGCCAGCAGCCCGACTAGCGGGGGGGCAGAGACCCAGTACTTC. It translates to CASSPTSGGAETQYF.

The V and J genes are TRBV5-1 and TRBJ2-7; 7 positions match TRBD1. Germline CDR1 and CDR2: SGHRS and YFSETQ. V lost 3 bases, J lost 5 bases, and 8 bases stayed unmatched. The CDR3 runs 14 residues. CDR3 amino acids: CASSSGGWIDEQYF. The CDR3 DNA is TGCGCCAGCAGCTCAGGGGGTTGGATCGACGAGCAGTACTTC.

This clone showed up just once. The chain joins TRBV5-4 to TRBJ2-5; 8 nucleotides match TRBD1. CDR1 is SGHNT and CDR2 is YYREEE in the germline V gene (reference sequence). The CDR3 contains 15 residues. The J segment lost 2 bases and the V segment lost 4 bases, leaving 7 bases of the junction unmatched. The CDR3: CASSTGTGRQETQYF. CDR3 DNA sequence: TGTGCCAGCAGCACCGGGACAGGAAGGCAAGAGACCCAGTACTTC.

The DNA of the CDR3 is TGTGCCAGCTCACCACTTTCATCCTCCTACGAGCAGTACTTC. Translating gives CASSPLSSSYEQYF. The chain is built from TRBV18 and TRBJ2-7; no definite D call. CDR1 and CDR2 (germline): KGHSH, LQKENI. V shed 1 base and J shed 0 bases, with 7 bases lying between them. This CDR3 has 14 residues.

Points on this clone: The sample carries other DNA sequences with the same CDR3. The chain links TRBV7-2 to TRBJ1-5; unclear D gene. This CDR3 has 14 amino acids. Deletions cut 1 base from V and 0 bases from J, with 4 bases between. CDR1 and CDR2 from the germline V gene are SGHTA and FQGNSA. The CDR3 loop is CASSLGYSNQPQHF. Here the CDR3 DNA reads TGTGCCAGCAGCTTAGGTTATAGCAATCAGCCCCAGCATTTT.

The rearrangement links TRBV9 to TRBJ1-1; the D gene is possibly TRBD1 (5 bases). V was trimmed by 3 bases and J by 7 bases, leaving 16 bases between them. The germline V gene encodes CDR1 SGDLS and CDR2 YYNGEE. The CDR3 has 14 residues. CDR3 DNA sequence: TGTGCCAGCAGCGCCATTCTTCAGGGAATTGAAGCTTTCTTT. As protein: CASSAILQGIEAFF.

In this sample, this clone turned up a few times. This chain links TRBV2 with TRBJ2-7, with TRBD2 matching over 13 bases. There are 15 residues in the CDR3. V shed 6 bases, J shed 0 bases, and the junction held 2 bases outside the gene matches. CDR1 SNHLY and CDR2 FYNNEI come from the germline V gene. CDR3 in amino acids: CASRLAGGSSYEQYF. The DNA for the CDR3 is TGTGCCAGCAGACTAGCGGGGGGGAGCTCCTACGAGCAGTACTTC.

This chain connects TRBV2 to TRBJ1-2; D remains ambiguous. V was trimmed by 3 bases and J by 4 bases, leaving 12 bases between them. The CDR3 has 14 amino acids. Per germline, CDR1 SNHLY and CDR2 FYNNEI. CDR3 loop: CASSERSGRYGYTF. In DNA form, the CDR3 reads TGTGCCAGCAGTGAGAGATCCGGCCGCTATGGCTACACCTTC.

V gene TRBV9 combines with J gene TRBJ2-3, with 11 bases that match TRBD2. The CDR3 spans 15 residues. V lost 4 bases to trimming and J lost 6 bases; unmatched junction nucleotides: 7. CDR1 is SGDLS, CDR2 YYNGEE, per germline. This chain's CDR3 is CASSPSGGISDTQYF. Written as DNA, the CDR3 is TGTGCCAGCAGCCCTAGCGGGGGGATTTCGGATACGCAGTATTTT.

This clone came up a few times. V and J are TRBV7-9 and TRBJ2-1; D ambiguous. The CDR3 consists of 13 residues. The ends were cut back, 3 bases at V and 4 bases at J, with 7 bases in the middle. The V gene's germline CDR1 is SEHNR and CDR2 FQNEAQ (reference sequence). The CDR3 spells CASSFWGYNEQFF. CDR3 coding DNA: TGTGCCAGCAGCTTTTGGGGTTACAATGAGCAGTTCTTC.

The rearrangement joins TRBV5-1 to TRBJ1-2, with D perhaps matching TRBD1 (6 bases). Deletions cut 0 bases from V and 5 bases from J, with 14 bases between. CDR3 size: 15 residues. Germline V gene lookup returns CDR1 SGHRS and CDR2 YFSETQ. The CDR3 region has the DNA TGCGCCAGCAGCTTGGCCCAGGGGACGGTGTATGGCTACACCTTC. Its translation is CASSLAQGTVYGYTF.